This is a list of T cell receptor beta chains from one sample in a study of low-dose radiotherapy and immunotherapy resistance in tumors. TCRdb used MiXCR to reprocess the reads, holding one entry per CDR3 protein. This table has nearly 60,000 distinct CDR3 sequences, around a quarter appearing once. The starting material was PBMCs, obtained after low-dose radiotherapy plus immunotherapy. The source of these receptors is a male donor with prostate cancer. The CDR3 runs from the conserved cysteine through the conserved F or W.

CDR3	V	J
CASRSDRVRTEAFF	TRBV3-1	TRBJ1-1
CASSSGPNTEAFF	TRBV12-3/TRBV12-4	TRBJ1-1
CASSSSTLAKNIQYF	TRBV5-6	TRBJ2-4
CASSLFRGTSTDTQYF	TRBV5-1	TRBJ2-3
CASSRDGGRYPQHF	TRBV5-4	TRBJ1-5
CASSSGGLVAFF	TRBV28	TRBJ1-1
CSARDGLAGGSYEQFFGTGIGYTF	TRBV20-1	TRBJ1-2
CASSTGLEVTGELFF	TRBV19	TRBJ2-2
CASSPGQGQGTQYF	TRBV11-2	TRBJ2-5
CASSVDRIIDNEQFF	TRBV2	TRBJ2-1
CASSLGGSQETQYF	TRBV5-4	TRBJ2-5
CASTNQTSMYLCASSLANSPRQYF	TRBV5-1	TRBJ2-5
CASSRGGVSTDTQYF	TRBV7-3	TRBJ2-3
CASRRGQAANTGELFF	TRBV5-4	TRBJ2-2
CSASLTADEQFF	TRBV20-1	TRBJ2-1
CASSATAGRTDTQYF	TRBV9	TRBJ2-3
CASSHPMLRPQHF	TRBV23-1	TRBJ1-5
CSAMDGKETQYF	TRBV20-1	TRBJ2-5